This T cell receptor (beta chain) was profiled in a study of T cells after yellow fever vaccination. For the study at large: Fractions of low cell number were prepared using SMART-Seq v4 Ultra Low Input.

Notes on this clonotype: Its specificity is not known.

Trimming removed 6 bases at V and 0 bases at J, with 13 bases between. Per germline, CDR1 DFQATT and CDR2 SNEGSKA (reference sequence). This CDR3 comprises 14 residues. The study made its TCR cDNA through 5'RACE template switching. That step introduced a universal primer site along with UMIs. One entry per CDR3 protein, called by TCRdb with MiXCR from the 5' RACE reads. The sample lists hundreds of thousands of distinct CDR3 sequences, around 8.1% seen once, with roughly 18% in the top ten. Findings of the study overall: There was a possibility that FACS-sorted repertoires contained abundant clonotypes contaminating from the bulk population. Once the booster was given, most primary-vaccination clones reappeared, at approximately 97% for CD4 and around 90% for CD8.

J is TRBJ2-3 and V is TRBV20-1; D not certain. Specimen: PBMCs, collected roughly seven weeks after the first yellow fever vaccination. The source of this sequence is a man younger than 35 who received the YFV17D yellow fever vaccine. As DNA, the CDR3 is TGCAGTGCCCCCCGACGGTTTAGCACAGATACGCAGTATTTT. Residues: CSAPRRFSTDTQYF.